The sequence of this TCR beta chain was determined in a study of blood T cell repertoires in COVID-19. Study as a whole: Sources were T cells, B-cell-depleted T cells, or PBMCs; the material itself was cDNA or gDNA.

The method was immunoSEQ multiplex PCR; TCRdb's version includes in-frame clones alone and lacks a portion of them. The table includes more than 250,000 clones, roughly 87% detected once. The germline V gene encodes CDR1 MNHEY and CDR2 SVGEGT. CDR3 length: 15 residues. With 0 bases removed from V and 10 bases from J, the gap between germline ends came to 13 bases. The study counted Cohort 3 donors as recovered given two negative PCRs, clearance, or symptom resolution. This clone was seen just once. The TCR was taken from a woman in her thirties or forties who had recovered from COVID-19. Specimen: PBMCs or T cells enriched from blood (not recorded which). The V gene is TRBV6-2 or TRBV6-3, the J gene TRBJ1-6; unclear D gene. The CDR3 nucleotides are TGTGCCAGCAGTTACTCGCCGGGAAGAACCTCACCCCTCCACTTT. Its translation is CASSYSPGRTSPLHF.